This T cell receptor beta chain was sequenced in a study of blood T cell repertoires in COVID-19. The overall study: COVID-19 samples, acute and convalescent, were from the United States, Italy and Spain. The analysed material was cDNA or gDNA that came from T cells, B-cell-depleted T cells, or PBMCs.

The CDR3 contains 15 residues. The germline V and J ends were trimmed by 11 bases and 0 bases, with 20 bases remaining between them. Germline V gene lookup returns CDR1 SGHVS and CDR2 FQNEAQ. Data came from immunoSEQ multiplex PCR; TCRdb stores just in-frame clones and leaves some out. This sample has about 200,000 clones, with roughly nine tenths found just once. This TCR was sampled from a woman between 65 and 79 years old with acute or convalescent COVID-19. The chain links TRBV7-8 to TRBJ2-7, with a possible D match to TRBD2 (6 bases). Material for sequencing was peripheral blood. DNA of the CDR3: TGTGCCGTCACGCCTGTGGGGACTTTCTCCTACGAGCAGTACTTC. As protein: CAVTPVGTFSYEQYF.